This is a list of T cell receptor beta chains from one sample in a study of cytotoxic CD8 clonotypes in ibrutinib-treated CLL. TCRdb keeps only in-frame clones here, not all; method: immunoSEQ multiplex PCR. The sample yields under 200,000 clones, around 84% seen once. Sequencing used PBMCs, obtained after 12 months of ibrutinib treatment. The receptors shown here come from a human donor with chronic lymphocytic leukemia. Both conserved end residues are part of each CDR3. Fields, in order: clone size, V gene, D gene, J gene, CDR3 DNA, CDR3 protein. D genes are given only for firm matches. Size tells how often a clone was seen (once, few, many) or the class of an expanded clone, and some rows leave it out.

NA	TRBV27	TRBD1	TRBJ2-1	TGTGCCAGCAGTTGGACAGGCCGGAACTACAATGAGCAGTTCTTC	CASSWTGRNYNEQFF
NA	TRBV28	NA	TRBJ1-5	TGTGCCAGCAGTTTTATCCCCCAGTCGGGCCCGCGGTGGGGTAATCAGCCCCAGCATTTT	CASSFIPQSGPRWGNQPQHF
NA	TRBV7-8	NA	TRBJ1-3	TGTGCCAGCAGCTTAGGGACCTCTGGAAACACCATATATTTT	CASSLGTSGNTIYF
NA	TRBV4-3	NA	TRBJ1-2	TGCGCCAGCAGCCAAGGGGGCAGCCGACCGGGGGGCTACACCTTC	CASSQGGSRPGGYTF
few	TRBV19	NA	TRBJ1-6	TGTGCCGCCCGGGGGGCAGGCCTTAATTCACCCCTCCACTTT	CAARGAGLNSPLHF
NA	TRBV27	TRBD1	TRBJ1-4	TGTGCCAGCAGTTACAGGGGGGGAGGTGAAAAACTGTTTTTT	CASSYRGGGEKLFF
NA	TRBV10-1	NA	TRBJ1-4	TGCGCCAGCAGTATATCCGCGGGGCGGGCTAATGAAAAACTGTTTTTT	CASSISAGRANEKLFF
NA	TRBV6-5	TRBD1	TRBJ1-2	TGTGCCAGCAGTTACTCGGACAGGGGTACTGGCGGCTACACCTTC	CASSYSDRGTGGYTF
NA	TRBV7-2	TRBD1	TRBJ2-5	TGTGCCAGCAGCCAAGGGGGTACAGGGGAAGAGACCCAGTACTTC	CASSQGGTGEETQYF
NA	TRBV6-5	NA	TRBJ1-2	TGTGCCAGCAGCGAGACAGGTGGCTATGGCTACACCTTC	CASSETGGYGYTF
NA	TRBV18	NA	TRBJ1-5	TGTGCCAGCTCACCCGGGGATAGCAATCAGCCCCAGCATTTT	CASSPGDSNQPQHF
NA	TRBV6-4	NA	TRBJ2-3	TGTGCCAGCAGTGACTCCCATGAGTTGGCTACGCAGTATTTT	CASSDSHELATQYF
NA	TRBV7-2	TRBD2	TRBJ2-1	TGTGCCAGCAGCCCAATTTGGGGGACTAGCGGCAATGAGCAGTTCTTC	CASSPIWGTSGNEQFF
NA	TRBV15	NA	TRBJ1-6	TGTGCCACCAGCAGAGATAGAGGCACAACTGGCTATAATTCACCCCTCCACTTT	CATSRDRGTTGYNSPLHF
NA	TRBV6-5	NA	TRBJ1-1	TGTGCCAGCAGTTACGGAGGCACACCCCGAGAAGCTTTCTTT	CASSYGGTPREAFF
once	TRBV5-1	NA	TRBJ2-1	TGCGCCAGCACCTCCCGGGGCGGATCAGCGGAAACCTACAATGAGCAGTTCTTC	CASTSRGGSAETYNEQFF
NA	TRBV5-1	NA	TRBJ2-3	TGCGCCAGCAGCTTGTTGCGACTAGAGCAAACAGATACGCAGTATTTT	CASSLLRLEQTDTQYF
NA	TRBV6-6	NA	TRBJ2-7	TGTGCCAGCAGTTACCGGTCTAGCTCCTACGAGCAGTACTTC	CASSYRSSSYEQYF
NA	TRBV4-2	TRBD2	TRBJ2-5	TGTGCCAGCAGCCAGGGTACTAGCGCGCCGGCCGGGACCCAGTACTTC	CASSQGTSAPAGTQYF
NA	TRBV19	TRBD1	TRBJ2-3	TGTGCCAGTACCCTCCCGCCGGGACAGAGCACAGATACGCAGTATTTT	CASTLPPGQSTDTQYF
NA	TRBV5-6	NA	TRBJ2-1	TGTGCCAGCAATATTATGGGGTCCGGGGAGCAGTTCTTC	CASNIMGSGEQFF
NA	TRBV5-1	NA	TRBJ2-5	TGCGCCAGCGCCCGGGAAGGCGAGACCCAGTACTTC	CASAREGETQYF
NA	TRBV5-4	TRBD1	TRBJ1-3	TGTGCCAGCAGCTTAGGGACAGGCTACTCTGGAAACACCATATATTTT	CASSLGTGYSGNTIYF
NA	TRBV19	TRBD1	TRBJ2-7	TGTGCCAGCTCTACGGGACAGAATTACGAGCAGTACTTC	CASSTGQNYEQYF
NA	TRBV6-5	NA	TRBJ1-1	TGTGCCACACTTCTGAACACTGAAGCTTTCTTT	CATLLNTEAFF
NA	TRBV6-1	NA	TRBJ2-7	TGTGCCAGCAGGGTTGTCGAGGGCTCCTACGAGCAGTACTTC	CASRVVEGSYEQYF
NA	TRBV28	TRBD1	TRBJ2-3	TGTGCCAGCCCTCCCAGGGGCGGGCAGGGGGCTACAGATACGCAGTATTTT	CASPPRGGQGATDTQYF
NA	TRBV6-1	NA	TRBJ2-1	TGTGCCAGCAGTGAACTACAGGGAAGAAGGAATGAGCAGTTCTTC	CASSELQGRRNEQFF
NA	TRBV19	NA	TRBJ2-5	TGTGCCAGTAGTAATCAGGGTCAGGAGACCCAGTACTTC	CASSNQGQETQYF
NA	TRBV5-1	TRBD1	TRBJ2-7	TGCGCCAGCAGCTTGGAGGGACAGGCGAGCTACGAGCAGTACTTC	CASSLEGQASYEQYF
NA	TRBV19	NA	TRBJ1-1	TGTGCCAGTAGTATAGATCGGGAGTCTCGGATGAACACTGAAGCTTTCTTT	CASSIDRESRMNTEAFF
NA	TRBV7-2	TRBD1	TRBJ1-5	TGTGCCAGCAGCTTAGAAGGGACAGGGTATCAGCCCCAGCATTTT	CASSLEGTGYQPQHF
NA	TRBV7-9	NA	TRBJ2-3	TGTGCCAGCAGCTCCCTCGTGAGAACAGATACGCAGTATTTT	CASSSLVRTDTQYF
NA	TRBV28	TRBD1	TRBJ1-5	TGTGCCAGCAGTCGGGACAGGGAATACCAGCCCCAGCATTTT	CASSRDREYQPQHF
NA	TRBV15	TRBD1	TRBJ2-3	TGTGCCACCAGCAGAGATTACGGGACAGCAAGCACAGATACGCAGTATTTT	CATSRDYGTASTDTQYF
NA	TRBV7-2	TRBD1	TRBJ2-6	TGTGCCAGCAGCTCTCGACAGGGCTCCTCTGGGGCCAACGTCCTGACTTTC	CASSSRQGSSGANVLTF
NA	TRBV4-3	NA	TRBJ1-2	TGCGCCAGCAGACAGGCCGAAGGCTATGGCTACACCTTC	CASRQAEGYGYTF
NA	TRBV4-2	NA	TRBJ2-2	TGTGCCAGCAGCCAAGAAGTCGGCAGCGCGAACACCGGGGAGCTGTTTTTT	CASSQEVGSANTGELFF
NA	TRBV28	TRBD1	TRBJ2-5	TGTGCCAGCGGACAGGGGGCTTTGGAGACCCAGTACTTC	CASGQGALETQYF
NA	TRBV11-2	NA	TRBJ2-1	TGTGCCAGCAGCTTGGGGAATCGGGATGAGCAGTTCTTC	CASSLGNRDEQFF
NA	TRBV4-2	NA	TRBJ2-3	TGTGCCAGCAGCCAAGAATCGGCGGGGTCCCCGCGCACAGATACGCAGTATTTT	CASSQESAGSPRTDTQYF
once	TRBV7-9	NA	TRBJ1-1	TGTGCCAGCAGCTTAGCAACCGGCTTGAACACTGAAGCTTTCTTT	CASSLATGLNTEAFF
NA	TRBV2	NA	TRBJ2-1	TGCGCCAGCAGTGAACCGAAGTGGTATGAGCAGTTCTTC	CASSEPKWYEQFF
once	TRBV7-3	TRBD1	TRBJ1-2	TGTGCCAGCAGCTTAACTCCGAACAGGGGGGATGGCTACACCTTC	CASSLTPNRGDGYTF
NA	TRBV5-1	TRBD1	TRBJ1-4	TGCGCCAGCAGCCTGGACAGGGGCGGTGAAAAACTGTTTTTT	CASSLDRGGEKLFF
NA	TRBV18	NA	TRBJ2-1	TGTGCCAGCTCACCTCTAGGACAGAGAATAAACAATGAGCAGTTCTTC	CASSPLGQRINNEQFF
NA	TRBV5-1	NA	TRBJ1-6	TGCGCCAGCAGCTTGGGGGACCCTACCTCCTATAATTCACCCCTCCACTTT	CASSLGDPTSYNSPLHF
few	TRBV6-6	NA	TRBJ2-3	TGTGCCAGCAGCCTGAGAGGGTCCACAGATACGCAGTATTTT	CASSLRGSTDTQYF
NA	TRBV15	NA	TRBJ2-1	TGTGCCACCAGCAGAGATAAAGCGTCCTACAATGAGCAGTTCTTC	CATSRDKASYNEQFF
NA	TRBV18	NA	TRBJ2-1	TGTGCCAGCTCACCTTCCCCGGTACACAATGAGCAGTTCTTC	CASSPSPVHNEQFF
NA	TRBV5-1	TRBD1	TRBJ1-6	TGCGCCAGCAGCTTGGGTCAGGGACAGGAGACTTCACCCCTCCACTTT	CASSLGQGQETSPLHF
NA	TRBV28	NA	TRBJ1-2	TGTGCCAGCAGGCAGGGCTCCTATGGCTACACCTTC	CASRQGSYGYTF
NA	TRBV11-2	NA	TRBJ2-1	TGTGCCAGCAGCTTAAGTAGGGGGGCAGGGATTAATGAGCAGTTCTTC	CASSLSRGAGINEQFF